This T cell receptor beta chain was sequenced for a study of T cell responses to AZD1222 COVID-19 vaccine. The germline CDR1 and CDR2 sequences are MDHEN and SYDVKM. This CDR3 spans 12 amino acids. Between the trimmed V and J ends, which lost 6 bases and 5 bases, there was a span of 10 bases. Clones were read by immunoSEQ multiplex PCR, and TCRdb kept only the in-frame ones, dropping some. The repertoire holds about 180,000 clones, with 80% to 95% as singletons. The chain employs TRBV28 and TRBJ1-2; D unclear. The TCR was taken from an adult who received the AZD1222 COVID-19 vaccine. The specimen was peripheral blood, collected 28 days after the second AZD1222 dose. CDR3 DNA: TGTGCCAGCAGCCCTTCTGTGTATGGCTACACCTTC. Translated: CASSPSVYGYTF.